The TCR beta chain described here comes from a study of blood T cell repertoires in COVID-19. About the study: Specimens from acute and convalescent COVID-19 originated in the United States, Italy and Spain. T cells, B-cell-depleted T cells, or PBMCs provided the cDNA or gDNA that served as material.

Trimming left V 1 base short and J 1 base short, with 10 bases between. CDR1 is SGHTA, CDR2 FQGNSA, per germline. This CDR3 spans 15 amino acids. As originally analysed: Using reference gene primer amplification, nucleated cell counts were estimated. Method: immunoSEQ multiplex PCR; TCRdb's copy keeps in-frame clones and lacks some. V, J and clone size are taken as reported in that table, and D and trimming were inferred from the DNA itself. The sample includes some 65,000 clones, about 80% of them seen just once. The rearrangement uses TRBV7-2 and TRBJ1-1; D is possibly TRBD1 (5 bases). This clonotype was obtained from a human donor in a cohort sampled during active COVID-19. Sequenced material: peripheral blood. The CDR3: CASSLEGRANTEAFF. The CDR3 DNA is TGTGCCAGCAGCTTAGAGGGCAGGGCGAACACTGAAGCTTTCTTT.